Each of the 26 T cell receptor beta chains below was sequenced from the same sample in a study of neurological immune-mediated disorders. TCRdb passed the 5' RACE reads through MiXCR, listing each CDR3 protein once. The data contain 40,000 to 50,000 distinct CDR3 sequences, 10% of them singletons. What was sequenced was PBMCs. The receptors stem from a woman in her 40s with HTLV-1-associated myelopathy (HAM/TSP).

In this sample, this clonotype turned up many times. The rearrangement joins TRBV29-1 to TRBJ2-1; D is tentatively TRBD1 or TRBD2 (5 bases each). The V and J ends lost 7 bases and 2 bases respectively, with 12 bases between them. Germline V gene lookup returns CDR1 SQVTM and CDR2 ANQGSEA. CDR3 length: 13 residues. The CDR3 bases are TGCAGCGAGGGTCGGGGCCCCTACAATGAGCAGTTCTTC. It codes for CSEGRGPYNEQFF.

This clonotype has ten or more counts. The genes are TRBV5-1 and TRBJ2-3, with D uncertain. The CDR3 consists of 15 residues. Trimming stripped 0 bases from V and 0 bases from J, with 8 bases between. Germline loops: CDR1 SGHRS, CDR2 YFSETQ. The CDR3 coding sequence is TGCGCCAGCAGCTTGGACAGCTCTAGCACAGATACGCAGTATTTT. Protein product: CASSLDSSSTDTQYF. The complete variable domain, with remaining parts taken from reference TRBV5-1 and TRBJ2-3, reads KAGVTQTPRYLIKTRGQQVTLSCSPISGHRSVSWYQQTPGQGLQFLFEYFSETQRNKGNFPGRFSGRQFSNSRSEMNVSTLELGDSALYLCASSLDSSSTDTQYFGPGTRLTVL.

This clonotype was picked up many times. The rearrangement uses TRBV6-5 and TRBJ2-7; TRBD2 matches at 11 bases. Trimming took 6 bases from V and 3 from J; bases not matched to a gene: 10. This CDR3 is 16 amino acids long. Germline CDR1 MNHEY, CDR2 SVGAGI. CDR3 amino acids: CASRKLAGANYYEQYF. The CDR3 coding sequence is TGTGCCAGCAGGAAACTAGCGGGGGCCAACTACTACGAGCAGTACTTC.

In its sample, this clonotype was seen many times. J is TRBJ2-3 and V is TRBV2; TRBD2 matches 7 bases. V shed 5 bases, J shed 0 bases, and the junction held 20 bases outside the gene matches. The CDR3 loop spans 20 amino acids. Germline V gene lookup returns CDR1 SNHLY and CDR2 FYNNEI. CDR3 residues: CASSQLTGGSGTFSTDTQYF. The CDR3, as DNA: TGTGCCAGCAGTCAACTTACCGGGGGGTCCGGTACATTTAGCACAGATACGCAGTATTTT.

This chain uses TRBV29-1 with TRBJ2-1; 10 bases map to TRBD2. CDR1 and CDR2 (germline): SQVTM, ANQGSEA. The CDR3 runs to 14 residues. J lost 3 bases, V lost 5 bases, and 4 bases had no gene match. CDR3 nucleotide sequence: TGCAGCGTTTCTAGCGGGGGCAACTACAATGAGCAGTTCTTC. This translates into CSVSSGGNYNEQFF.

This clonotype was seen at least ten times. For the CDR3, the DNA is TGCGCCACCACCAGGGATACTGGGACTGAAGCTTTCTTT. Amino acid sequence: CATTRDTGTEAFF. The rearrangement joins TRBV5-1 to TRBJ1-1; TRBD1 is a possible D gene (5 bases). Germline CDR1 SGHRS, CDR2 YFSETQ. V gave up 9 bases and J gave up 5 bases, with 17 bases separating them. The CDR3 covers 13 residues.

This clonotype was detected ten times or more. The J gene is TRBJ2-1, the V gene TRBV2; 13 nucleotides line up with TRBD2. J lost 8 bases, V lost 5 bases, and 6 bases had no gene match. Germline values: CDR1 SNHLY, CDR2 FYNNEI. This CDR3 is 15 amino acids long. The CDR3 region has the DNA TGTGCCAGCAGTACTAGCGGGGGGGTTCTAGATGAGCAGTTCTTC. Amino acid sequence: CASSTSGGVLDEQFF. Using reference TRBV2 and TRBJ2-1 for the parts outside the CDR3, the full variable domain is EPEVTQTPSHQVTQMGQEVILRCVPISNHLYFYWYRQILGQKVEFLVSFYNNEISEKSEIFDDQFSVERPDGSNFTLKIRSTKLEDSAMYFCASSTSGGVLDEQFFGPGTRLTVL.

CDR3 nucleotide sequence: TGCGCCAGCAGCTTGGGCTGGGTCGTGGGTAGCACAGATACGCAGTATTTT. This translates into CASSLGWVVGSTDTQYF. The chain combines TRBV5-1 with TRBJ2-3; no firm D call. The CDR3 is 17 residues long. With 0 bases removed from V and 0 bases from J, the gap between germline ends came to 14 bases. Germline CDR1 reads SGHRS; CDR2 reads YFSETQ. Full variable domain (rest looked up from reference TRBV5-1 and TRBJ2-3): KAGVTQTPRYLIKTRGQQVTLSCSPISGHRSVSWYQQTPGQGLQFLFEYFSETQRNKGNFPGRFSGRQFSNSRSEMNVSTLELGDSALYLCASSLGWVVGSTDTQYFGPGTRLTVL.

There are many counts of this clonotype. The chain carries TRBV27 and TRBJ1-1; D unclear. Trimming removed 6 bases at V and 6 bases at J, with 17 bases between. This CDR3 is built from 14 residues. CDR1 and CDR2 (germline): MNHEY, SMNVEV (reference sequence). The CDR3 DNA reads TGTGCCAGCAGCCCCCGGCCCGGGAGACCTGAAGCTTTCTTT. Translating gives CASSPRPGRPEAFF.

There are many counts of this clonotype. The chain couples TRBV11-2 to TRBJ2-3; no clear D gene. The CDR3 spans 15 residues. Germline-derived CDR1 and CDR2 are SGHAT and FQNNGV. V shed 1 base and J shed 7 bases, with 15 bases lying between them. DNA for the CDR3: TGTGCCAGCAGCTTAGTCATGGGTGGGTCAAATACGCAGTATTTT. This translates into CASSLVMGGSNTQYF.

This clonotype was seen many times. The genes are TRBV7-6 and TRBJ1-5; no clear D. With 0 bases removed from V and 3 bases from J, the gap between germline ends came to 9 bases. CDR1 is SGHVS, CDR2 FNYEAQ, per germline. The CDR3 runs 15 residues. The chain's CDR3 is CASSLAIGYNQPQHF. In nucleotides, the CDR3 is TGTGCCAGCAGCTTAGCGATTGGTTACAATCAGCCCCAGCATTTT.

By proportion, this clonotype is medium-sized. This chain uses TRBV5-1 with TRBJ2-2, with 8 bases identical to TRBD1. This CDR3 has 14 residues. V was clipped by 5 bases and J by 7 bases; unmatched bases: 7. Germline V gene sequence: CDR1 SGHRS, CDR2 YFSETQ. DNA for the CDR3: TGCGCCAGCAGTCTGGACAGGGAGGACGGGGAGCTGTTTTTT. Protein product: CASSLDREDGELFF.

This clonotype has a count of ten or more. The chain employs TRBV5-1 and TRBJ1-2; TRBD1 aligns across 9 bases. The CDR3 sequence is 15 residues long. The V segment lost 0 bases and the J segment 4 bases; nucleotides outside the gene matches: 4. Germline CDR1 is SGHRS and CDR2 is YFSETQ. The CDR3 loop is CASSLGGQGFYGYTF. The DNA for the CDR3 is TGCGCCAGCAGCTTGGGGGGACAGGGCTTCTATGGCTACACCTTC.

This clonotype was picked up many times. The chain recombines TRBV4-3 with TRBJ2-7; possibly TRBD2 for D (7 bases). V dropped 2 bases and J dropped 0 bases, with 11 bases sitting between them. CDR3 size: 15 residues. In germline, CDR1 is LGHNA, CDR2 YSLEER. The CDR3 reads CASSQFRGASYEQYF. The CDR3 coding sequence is TGCGCCAGCAGCCAATTTCGGGGGGCCTCCTACGAGCAGTACTTC.

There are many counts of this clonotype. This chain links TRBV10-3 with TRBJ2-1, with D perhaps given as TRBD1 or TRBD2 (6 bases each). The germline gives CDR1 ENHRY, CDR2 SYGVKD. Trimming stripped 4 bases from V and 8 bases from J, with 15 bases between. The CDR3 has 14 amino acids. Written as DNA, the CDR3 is TGTGCCATCAGTGTTCCAGGGGCGGGATATGAGCAGTTCTTC. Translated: CAISVPGAGYEQFF.

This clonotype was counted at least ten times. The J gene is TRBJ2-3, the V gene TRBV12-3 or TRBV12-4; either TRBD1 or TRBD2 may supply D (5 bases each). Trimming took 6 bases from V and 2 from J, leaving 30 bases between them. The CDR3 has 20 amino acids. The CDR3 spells CASSPNPLPRGRRNTDTQYF. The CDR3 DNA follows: TGTGCCAGCAGCCCGAACCCCTTACCTAGGGGACGGAGAAACACAGATACGCAGTATTTT.

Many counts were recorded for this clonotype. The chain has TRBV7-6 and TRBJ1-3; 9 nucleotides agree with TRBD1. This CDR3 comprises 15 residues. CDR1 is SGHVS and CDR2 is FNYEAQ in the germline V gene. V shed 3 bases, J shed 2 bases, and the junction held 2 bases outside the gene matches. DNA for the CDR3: TGTGCCAGCAGCTTTAGGACAGGGGCTGGAAACACCATATATTTT. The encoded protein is CASSFRTGAGNTIYF.

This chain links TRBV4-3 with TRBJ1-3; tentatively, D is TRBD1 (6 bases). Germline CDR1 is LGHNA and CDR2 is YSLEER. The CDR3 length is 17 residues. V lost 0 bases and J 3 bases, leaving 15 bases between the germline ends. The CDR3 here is CASSQEHGGAGGNTIYF. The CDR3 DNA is TGCGCCAGCAGCCAAGAGCATGGGGGGGCCGGTGGAAACACCATATATTTT.

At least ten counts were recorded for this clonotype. The CDR3 DNA reads TGTGCCAGCAGTTACCCCGCGGACAGGGGGACTATGAACACTGAAGCTTTCTTT. Residues: CASSYPADRGTMNTEAFF. The chain couples TRBV6-2 or TRBV6-3 to TRBJ1-1; 10 nucleotides agree with TRBD1. The CDR3 sequence is 18 residues long. V lost 2 bases to trimming and J lost 0 bases; unmatched junction nucleotides: 9. CDR1 and CDR2 (germline): MNHEY, SVGEGT.

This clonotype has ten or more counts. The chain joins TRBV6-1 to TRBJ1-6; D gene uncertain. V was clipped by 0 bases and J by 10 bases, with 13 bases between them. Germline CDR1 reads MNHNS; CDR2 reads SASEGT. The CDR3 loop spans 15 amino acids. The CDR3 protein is CASSEARVRRSPLHF. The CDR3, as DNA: TGTGCCAGCAGTGAAGCGCGGGTCCGTAGATCACCCCTCCACTTT.

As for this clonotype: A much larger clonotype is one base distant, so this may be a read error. The CDR3 is CVSSFPVGGRETQYF. The CDR3, as DNA: TGTGTCAGCAGCTTTCCCGTGGGGGGGAGGGAGACCCAGTACTTC. The chain links TRBV7-2 to TRBJ2-5; 7 positions agree with TRBD2. This CDR3 has 15 residues. The germline CDR1 and CDR2 sequences are SGHTA and FQGNSA.

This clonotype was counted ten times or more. The DNA for the CDR3 is TGTGCCAGCTCACCAACTCCGGGACAAGGGATTGAAGCTTTCTTT. It is translated as CASSPTPGQGIEAFF. The V call is TRBV18, the J call TRBJ1-1; TRBD1 might be the D (6 bases). V was pared by 2 bases and J by 7 bases, with 17 bases between. Germline V gives CDR1 KGHSH, CDR2 LQKENI. This CDR3 is 15 amino acids long.

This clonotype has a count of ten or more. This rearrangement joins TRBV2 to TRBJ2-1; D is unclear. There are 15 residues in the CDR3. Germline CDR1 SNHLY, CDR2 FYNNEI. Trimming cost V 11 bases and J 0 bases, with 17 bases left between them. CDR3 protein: CASSEADSSYNEQFF. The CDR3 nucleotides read TGTGCCTCCTCCGAGGCCGATAGCTCCTACAATGAGCAGTTCTTC.

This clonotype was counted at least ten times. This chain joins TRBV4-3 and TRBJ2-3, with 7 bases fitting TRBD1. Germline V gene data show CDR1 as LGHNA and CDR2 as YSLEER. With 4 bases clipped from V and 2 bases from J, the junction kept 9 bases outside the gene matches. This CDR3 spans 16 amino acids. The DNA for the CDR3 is TGCGCCAGCAGCCTGTCCGGGACAGTCAACACAGATACGCAGTATTTT. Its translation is CASSLSGTVNTDTQYF.

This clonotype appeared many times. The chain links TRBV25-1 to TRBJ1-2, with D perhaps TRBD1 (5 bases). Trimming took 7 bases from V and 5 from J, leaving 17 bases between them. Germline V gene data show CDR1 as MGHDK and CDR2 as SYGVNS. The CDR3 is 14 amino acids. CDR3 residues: CASTPSGEGYGYTF. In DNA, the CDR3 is TGTGCCAGCACCCCGTCGGGGGAGGGGTATGGCTACACCTTC.

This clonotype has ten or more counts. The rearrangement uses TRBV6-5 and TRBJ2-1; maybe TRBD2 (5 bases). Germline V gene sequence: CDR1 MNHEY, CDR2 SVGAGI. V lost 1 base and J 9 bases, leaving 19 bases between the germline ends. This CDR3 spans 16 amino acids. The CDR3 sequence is CASSYYRSTTRGEQFF. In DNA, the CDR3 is TGTGCCAGCAGTTACTACCGGTCCACAACACGGGGTGAGCAGTTCTTC.